The 21 T cell receptor beta chains in this list originate from one sample, sequenced in a study of chemoradiotherapy in HPV16-positive cancers. Libraries were prepared by immunoSEQ multiplex PCR; TCRdb keeps only in-frame clonotypes and omits some of them. The sample has some 2,000 clones, roughly 90% seen once; the top ten hold about 6.9%. This material consisted of tumor tissue, taken from a patient who underwent chemoradiotherapy. The source is a human donor with HPV-associated anogenital cancer.

The chain has TRBV5-1 and TRBJ1-3, with no clear D. Germline CDR1 is SGHRS and CDR2 is YFSETQ. The CDR3 loop spans 12 amino acids. The V end lost 4 bases, the J end lost 4 bases, and 6 bases lay between the germline ends. CDR3 DNA sequence: TGCGCCAGCAGCGAGGCGGGAAACACCATATATTTT. Its protein product is CASSEAGNTIYF.

The chain carries TRBV5-1 and TRBJ1-4; possible D gene TRBD1, 5 bases. Trimming removed 4 bases from V and 6 bases from J, with 16 bases in between. This CDR3 region has 15 residues. Germline CDR1 and CDR2: SGHRS and YFSETQ. In DNA, the CDR3 is TGCGCCAGCAGCCCGACGGGGACCGATGATGAAAAACTGTTTTTT. Its protein is CASSPTGTDDEKLFF.

The CDR3 reads CASSVETKGSPLHF. In nucleotides, the CDR3 is TGTGCCAGCAGCGTAGAGACTAAGGGCTCACCCCTCCACTTT. The rearrangement joins TRBV9 to TRBJ1-6; no definite D call. The CDR3 runs 14 residues. Between the trimmed V and J ends, which lost 0 bases and 10 bases, there was a span of 11 bases. Germline V gene sequence: CDR1 SGDLS, CDR2 YYNGEE.

This clone came up once. The rearrangement uses TRBV5-4 and TRBJ1-2, with no clear D. V was clipped by 2 bases and J by 4 bases, with 12 bases between them. In germline, CDR1 is SGHNT, CDR2 YYREEE (reference sequence). The CDR3 is 14 amino acids. The CDR3 here is CASSFQGFGYGYTF. CDR3 DNA: TGTGCCAGCAGCTTTCAAGGGTTCGGCTATGGCTACACCTTC. Filled out from reference TRBV5-4 and TRBJ1-2, the complete variable domain reads ETGVTQSPTHLIKTRGQQVTLRCSSQSGHNTVSWYQQALGQGPQFIFQYYREEENGRGNFPPRFSGLQFPNYSSELNVNALELDDSALYLCASSFQGFGYGYTFGSGTRLTVV.

This chain uses TRBV2 with TRBJ1-4; D call uncertain. Germline assignment: CDR1 SNHLY and CDR2 FYNNEI. V lost 0 bases, J lost 0 bases, and 5 bases lay in between. The CDR3 runs to 15 residues. The DNA of the CDR3 is TGTGCCAGCAGTGAAGCGGGAACAACTAATGAAAAACTGTTTTTT. Protein: CASSEAGTTNEKLFF.

This chain uses TRBV6-1 with TRBJ1-1, with D tentatively TRBD1 (5 bases). Germline V lookup: CDR1 MNHNS, CDR2 SASEGT. The CDR3 runs 14 residues. V was pared by 7 bases and J by 1 base, with 13 bases between. CDR3 bases: TGTGCCAGCAATGCATACGGGGCGAACACTGAAGCTTTCTTT. This encodes CASNAYGANTEAFF.

The chain couples TRBV7-9 to TRBJ1-2, with TRBD1 matching over 7 bases. CDR1 and CDR2 from the germline V gene are SEHNR and FQNEAQ (reference sequence). The CDR3 runs 13 residues. V shed 2 bases, J shed 5 bases, and the junction held 2 bases outside the gene matches. CDR3 DNA: TGTGCCAGCAGCTTACCAGGGGGATATGGCTACACCTTC. This translates into CASSLPGGYGYTF.

This chain uses TRBV29-1 with TRBJ2-5; TRBD2 matches at 8 bases. After removal of 3 bases from V and 4 bases from J, the junction contained 16 bases not matched to a gene. The CDR3 is 17 amino acids. The germline V gene has CDR1 SQVTM and CDR2 ANQGSEA. The CDR3 region has the DNA TGCAGCGTTGAGCAACTAGCGGCACGAGAAAGGGCAGAGACCCAGTACTTC. This gives the protein CSVEQLAARERAETQYF.

The V call is TRBV19, the J call TRBJ1-2; the D gene is possibly TRBD1 (6 bases). V lost 6 bases and J 3 bases, leaving 11 bases between the germline ends. This CDR3 is 13 amino acids long. Per the germline V gene, CDR1 is LNHDA and CDR2 is SQIVND (reference sequence). DNA of the CDR3: TGTGCCAGTAGGACAGGAGTCGACTATGGCTACACCTTC. This sequence encodes CASRTGVDYGYTF.

The V and J genes are TRBV21-1 and TRBJ1-1; the table calls TRBD1, which could not be checked here. TRBV21-1 is a pseudogene segment. The CDR3 runs 14 residues. CDR3 sequence: CASRGQGRHTEAFF. The CDR3 bases are TGTGCCAGCCGTGGACAGGGCCGACACACTGAAGCTTTCTTT.

This clone was seen more than once but under ten times. The chain joins TRBV6-5 to TRBJ2-7; the D gene is possibly TRBD1 (6 bases). The CDR3 spans 13 residues. V shed 4 bases and J shed 2 bases, with 9 bases lying between them. Germline V gene lookup returns CDR1 MNHEY and CDR2 SVGAGI. Written as DNA, the CDR3 is TGTGCCAGCAGTTTCCCAGGGGCCTACGAGCAGTACTTC. The encoded protein is CASSFPGAYEQYF.

J is TRBJ1-4 and V is TRBV28, with a possible D match to TRBD1 (5 bases). Trimming pared 5 bases from V and 5 bases from J, leaving 9 bases between. Germline V gene lookup returns CDR1 MDHEN and CDR2 SYDVKM. This CDR3 spans 13 amino acids. The chain's CDR3 is CASSGGLNEKLFF. For the CDR3, the DNA is TGTGCCAGCAGTGGGGGTTTGAATGAAAAACTGTTTTTT.

The rearrangement joins TRBV5-4 to TRBJ2-3; TRBD2 matches at 11 bases. Germline CDR1 SGHNT, CDR2 YYREEE (reference sequence). There are 16 residues in the CDR3. The ends lost 3 bases at V and 4 bases at J; junction bases unmatched: 7. The CDR3 reads CASSSLSGGASDTQYF. For the CDR3, the DNA is TGTGCCAGCAGCTCCCTTAGCGGGGGGGCTTCAGATACGCAGTATTTT.

This clone has a handful of counts. The V call is TRBV18, the J call TRBJ1-2, with D possibly TRBD1 on 6 matching bases. There are 17 residues in the CDR3. From germline, CDR1 is KGHSH and CDR2 LQKENI. Trimming pared 3 bases from V and 0 bases from J, leaving 17 bases between. The DNA for the CDR3 is TGTGCCAGCTCACCCCAAAACCGACAGGCCACTAACTATGGCTACACCTTC. This encodes CASSPQNRQATNYGYTF.

The rearrangement joins TRBV27 to TRBJ2-7; D gene unclear. Looked up from germline, CDR1 is MNHEY and CDR2 is SMNVEV (reference sequence). V lost 7 bases and J lost 4, with 17 bases in between. The CDR3 is 14 amino acids. The CDR3 reads CASTNSGPIYEQYF. The CDR3 DNA reads TGTGCCAGCACCAACTCCGGGCCTATTTACGAGCAGTACTTC.

The rearrangement links TRBV5-4 to TRBJ1-1; 7 bases fit TRBD1. V lost 0 bases, J lost 1 base, and 6 bases stayed unmatched. This CDR3 has 16 amino acids. Germline V lookup: CDR1 SGHNT, CDR2 YYREEE (reference sequence). The DNA for the CDR3 is TGTGCCAGCAGCTTGGGAACAGGGGCTCAGAACACTGAAGCTTTCTTT. It codes for CASSLGTGAQNTEAFF. Looking up the rest from reference TRBV5-4 and TRBJ1-1 gives the full variable domain: ETGVTQSPTHLIKTRGQQVTLRCSSQSGHNTVSWYQQALGQGPQFIFQYYREEENGRGNFPPRFSGLQFPNYSSELNVNALELDDSALYLCASSLGTGAQNTEAFFGQGTRLTVV.

CDR3 coding DNA: TGTGCCAGTAGGAGGGGGGACTTCGATGTGGAGCAGTACTTC. Residues: CASRRGDFDVEQYF. The chain recombines TRBV19 with TRBJ2-7; D is perhaps TRBD1 or TRBD2 (6 bases each). The CDR3 consists of 14 residues. The germline V gene encodes CDR1 LNHDA and CDR2 SQIVND (reference sequence). The V end was cut by 6 bases, the J end by 7 bases, with 19 bases between.

The V gene is TRBV4-1, the J gene TRBJ1-6, with a tentative D call TRBD1 (5 bases). The CDR3 is 17 amino acids. Germline CDR1 reads MGHRA; CDR2 reads YSYEKL. Trimming took off 0 bases at V and 10 bases at J, with 19 bases between the two ends. The CDR3 spells CASSQDSGNLNDSPLHF. As DNA, the CDR3 is TGCGCCAGCAGCCAAGATTCAGGGAACCTGAACGACTCACCCCTCCACTTT.

The rearrangement uses TRBV7-2 and TRBJ2-2; 13 bases are a match to TRBD2. This CDR3 spans 18 amino acids. Germline CDR1 and CDR2: SGHTA and FQGNSA. With 2 bases clipped from V and 9 bases from J, the junction kept 12 bases outside the gene matches. This CDR3 is CASSLSPFTSGGARELFF. The CDR3 coding sequence is TGTGCCAGCAGCTTATCCCCTTTTACTAGCGGGGGGGCCCGGGAGCTGTTTTTT.

This chain connects TRBV19 to TRBJ1-5, with TRBD1 matching 8 bases. CDR1 and CDR2 (germline): LNHDA, SQIVND (reference sequence). Trimming removed 0 bases from V and 4 bases from J; junction bases left unmatched: 8. This CDR3 spans 17 amino acids. CDR3 sequence (DNA): TGTGCCAGTAGTATAGATCCGGACAGGGACTGGAATCAGCCCCAGCATTTT. The encoded protein is CASSIDPDRDWNQPQHF.

This rearrangement joins TRBV18 to TRBJ2-2, with D possibly being TRBD1 (5 bases). Germline CDR1 KGHSH, CDR2 LQKENI. Trimming removed 3 bases from V and 1 base from J, with 6 bases in between. The CDR3 sequence is 14 residues long. CDR3 nucleotides: TGTGCCAGCTCACCTGACAGGAACACCGGGGAGCTGTTTTTT. Protein sequence: CASSPDRNTGELFF.